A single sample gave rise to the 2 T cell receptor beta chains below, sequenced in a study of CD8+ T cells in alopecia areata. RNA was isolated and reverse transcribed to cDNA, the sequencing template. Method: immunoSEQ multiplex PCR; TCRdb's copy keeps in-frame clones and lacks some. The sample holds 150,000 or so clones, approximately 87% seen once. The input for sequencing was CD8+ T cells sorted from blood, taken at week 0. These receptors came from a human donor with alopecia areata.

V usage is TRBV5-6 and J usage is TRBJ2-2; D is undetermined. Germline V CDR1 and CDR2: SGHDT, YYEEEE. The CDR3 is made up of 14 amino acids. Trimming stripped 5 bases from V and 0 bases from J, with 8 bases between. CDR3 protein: CASSPGSNTGELFF. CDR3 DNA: TGTGCCAGCAGTCCAGGATCGAACACCGGGGAGCTGTTTTTT.

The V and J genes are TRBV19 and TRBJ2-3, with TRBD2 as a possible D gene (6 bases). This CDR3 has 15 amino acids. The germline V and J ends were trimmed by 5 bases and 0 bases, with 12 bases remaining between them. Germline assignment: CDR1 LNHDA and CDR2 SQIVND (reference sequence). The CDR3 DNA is TGTGCCAGTAGTCCGCTAGGAGGGAGCACAGATACGCAGTATTTT. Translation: CASSPLGGSTDTQYF.